A selection of T cell receptor beta chains follows, all from one sample in a study of Graves' ophthalmopathy and Graves' hyperthyroidism. TCRdb re-called the multiplex PCR reads with MiXCR, one entry per CDR3 protein. The sample has hundreds of thousands of distinct CDR3 sequences; roughly 39% are singletons. Sequences were obtained from peripheral blood. Receptors were obtained from an adult man with Graves' ophthalmopathy. Both conserved end residues are part of each CDR3. D genes are given only for firm matches. Size tells how often a clone was seen (once, few, many) or the class of an expanded clone, and some rows leave it out.

clone_size | d_call | j_call | v_call | cdr3_nt | cdr3_aa
- | - | TRBJ1-3 | TRBV12-3/TRBV12-4 | TGTGCCAGCAGTTCAGCAGGAGGCAGGAGGAGCTCTGGAAACACCATATATTTT | CASSSAGGRRSSGNTIYF
- | TRBD1 | TRBJ1-2 | TRBV2 | TGTGCCAGCAGCAGGGGGACAGACCCCTATGGCTACACCTTC | CASSRGTDPYGYTF
few | TRBD1 | TRBJ1-4 | TRBV5-4 | TGTGCCAGCAGCCCCGGATCCGGGACAGGGGATGAAAAACTGTTTTTT | CASSPGSGTGDEKLFF
- | - | TRBJ2-5 | TRBV7-3 | TGCGCCAGCAGCCCCGAGGGACTAGGACAGGGACAAGAGACCCAGTACTTC | CASSPEGLGQGQETQYF
- | - | TRBJ1-2 | TRBV25-1 | TGTGCCAGCTTATCGGGACGGCCGGGCTACACCTTC | CASLSGRPGYTF
many | - | TRBJ1-4 | TRBV9 | TGTGCCAGCAGCGTAGGGGAAAAACTGTTTTTT | CASSVGEKLFF
- | - | TRBJ1-2 | TRBV20-1 | TGCAGTGCTAATTCTAGCGGGAGGTTCACCTTC | CSANSSGRFTF
many | - | TRBJ2-2 | TRBV19 | TGTGCCAGTAGTAAGGTGGTTGGAGCCGGGGAGCTGTTTTTT | CASSKVVGAGELFF
- | TRBD1 | TRBJ2-7 | TRBV25-1 | TGTGCCAGCAGTGCTACGGACAGGGTGAACGAGCAGTACTTC | CASSATDRVNEQYF
- | TRBD1 | TRBJ1-5 | TRBV20-1 | TGCAGTGCTAAGACAGGGTACTACGAGCATTTT | CSAKTGYYEHF